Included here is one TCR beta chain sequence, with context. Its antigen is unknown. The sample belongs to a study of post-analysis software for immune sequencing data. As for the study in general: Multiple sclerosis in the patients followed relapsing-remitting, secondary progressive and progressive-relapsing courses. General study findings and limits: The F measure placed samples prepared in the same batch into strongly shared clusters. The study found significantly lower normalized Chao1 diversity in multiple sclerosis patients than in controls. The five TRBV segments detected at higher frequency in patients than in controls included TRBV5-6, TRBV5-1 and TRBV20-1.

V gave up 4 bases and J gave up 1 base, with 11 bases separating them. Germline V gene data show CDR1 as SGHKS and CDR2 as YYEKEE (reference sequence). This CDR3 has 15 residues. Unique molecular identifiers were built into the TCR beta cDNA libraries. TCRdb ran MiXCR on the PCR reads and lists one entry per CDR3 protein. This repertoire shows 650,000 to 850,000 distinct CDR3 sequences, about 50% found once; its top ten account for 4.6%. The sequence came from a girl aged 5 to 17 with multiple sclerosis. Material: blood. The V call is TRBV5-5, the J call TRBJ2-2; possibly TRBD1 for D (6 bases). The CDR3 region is CASSTRTENTGELFF. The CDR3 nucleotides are TGTGCCAGCAGCACCAGGACAGAGAACACCGGGGAGCTGTTTTTT. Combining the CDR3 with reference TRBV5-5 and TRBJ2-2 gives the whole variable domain DAGVTQSPTHLIKTRGQQVTLRCSPISGHKSVSWYQQVLGQGPQFIFQYYEKEERGRGNFPDRFSARQFPNYSSELNVNALLLGDSALYLCASSTRTENTGELFFGEGSRLTVL.